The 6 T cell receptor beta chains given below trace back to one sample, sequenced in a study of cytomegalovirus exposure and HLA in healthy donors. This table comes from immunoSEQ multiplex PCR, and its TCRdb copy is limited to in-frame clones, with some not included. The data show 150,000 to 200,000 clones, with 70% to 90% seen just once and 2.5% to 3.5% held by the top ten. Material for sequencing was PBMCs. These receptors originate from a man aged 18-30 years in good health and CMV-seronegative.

CDR3 sequence reads: CASSSPGVGEQYF. CDR3 in DNA: TGTGCCAGCAGTTCACCGGGGGTAGGAGAGCAGTACTTC. This chain links TRBV6-5 with TRBJ2-7; a weak D match, TRBD2 (6 bases). V lost 4 bases and J lost 7, with 14 bases in between. There are 13 residues in the CDR3. The V gene's germline CDR1 is MNHEY and CDR2 SVGAGI.

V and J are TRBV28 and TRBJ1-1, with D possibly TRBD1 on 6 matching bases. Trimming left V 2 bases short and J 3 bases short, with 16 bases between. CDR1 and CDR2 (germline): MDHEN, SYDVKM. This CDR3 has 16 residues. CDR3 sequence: CASSLKAQGGDTEAFF. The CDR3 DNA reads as TGTGCCAGCAGTTTAAAGGCACAGGGTGGGGACACTGAAGCTTTCTTT.

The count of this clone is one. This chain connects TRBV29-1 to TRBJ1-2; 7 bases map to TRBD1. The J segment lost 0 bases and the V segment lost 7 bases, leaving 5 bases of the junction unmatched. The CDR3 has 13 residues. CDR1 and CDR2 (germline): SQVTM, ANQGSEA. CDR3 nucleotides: TGCAGCGCAGACGACAGGGCTAACTATGGCTACACCTTC. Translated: CSADDRANYGYTF.

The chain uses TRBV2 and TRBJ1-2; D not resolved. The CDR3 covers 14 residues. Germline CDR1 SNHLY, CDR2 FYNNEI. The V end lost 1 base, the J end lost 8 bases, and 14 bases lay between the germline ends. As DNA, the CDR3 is TGTGCCAGCAGTGAAGTCGAGGGTCCGGGGGGCTACACCTTC. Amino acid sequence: CASSEVEGPGGYTF.

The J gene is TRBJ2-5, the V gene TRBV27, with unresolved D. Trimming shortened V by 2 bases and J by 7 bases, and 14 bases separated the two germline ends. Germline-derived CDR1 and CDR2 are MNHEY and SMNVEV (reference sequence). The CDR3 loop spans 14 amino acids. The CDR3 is CASSLSPIGGTQYF. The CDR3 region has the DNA TGTGCCAGCAGTTTAAGCCCCATCGGCGGGACCCAGTACTTC.

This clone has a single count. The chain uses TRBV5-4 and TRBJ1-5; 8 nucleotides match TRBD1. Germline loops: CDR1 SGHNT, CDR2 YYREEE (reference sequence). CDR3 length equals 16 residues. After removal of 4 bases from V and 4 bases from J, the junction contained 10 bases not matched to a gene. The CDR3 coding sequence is TGTGCCAGCAGCCATACCGACAGGGGAGGTAATCAGCCCCAGCATTTT. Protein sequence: CASSHTDRGGNQPQHF.